Below, 12 T cell receptor beta chains from the same sample are listed, as sequenced in a study of T cells in tuberculosis. This table comes from immunoSEQ multiplex PCR, and its TCRdb copy is limited to in-frame clones, with some not included. The table records tens of thousands of clones, about 94% of them present only once. Material: PBMCs. The receptors derive from a donor aged 10 to 29 with latent tuberculosis or without tuberculosis infection. Some clones in this sample may be carry-over from other donors' samples.

This clone was detected only once. The rearrangement joins TRBV30 to TRBJ2-1; D gene uncertain. Looked up from germline, CDR1 is GTSNPN and CDR2 is SVGIG (reference sequence). Between the trimmed V and J ends, which lost 2 bases and 4 bases, there was a span of 6 bases. The length of the CDR3 is 12 residues. This chain's CDR3 is CAWSIPYNEQFF. CDR3 sequence (DNA): TGTGCCTGGAGTATCCCATACAATGAGCAGTTCTTC.

The rearrangement joins TRBV5-4 to TRBJ2-3; TRBD2 agrees at 9 bases. V lost 8 bases, J lost 4 bases, and 14 bases stayed unmatched. The length of the CDR3 is 16 residues. Germline values: CDR1 SGHNT, CDR2 YYREEE (reference sequence). The CDR3 loop reads CASSPRTSVHADTQYF. The CDR3 nucleotides are TGTGCCAGTAGCCCGCGGACTAGCGTGCATGCAGATACGCAGTATTTT.

V and J are TRBV6-6 and TRBJ2-4; weak D call: TRBD1 (6 bases). Trimming cost V 0 bases and J 11 bases, with 11 bases left between them. Germline CDR1 and CDR2: MNHNY and SVGAGI (reference sequence). There are 13 residues in the CDR3. CDR3 nucleotides: TGTGCCAGCAGTTACTCGAGGGACACCTTTCAGTACTTC. This gives the protein CASSYSRDTFQYF.

The rearrangement links TRBV29-1 to TRBJ2-7; tentatively, D is TRBD1 (5 bases). V dropped 5 bases and J dropped 2 bases, with 13 bases sitting between them. The germline V gene has CDR1 SQVTM and CDR2 ANQGSEA. The CDR3 runs to 13 residues. Here the CDR3 reads CSVLSDIAYEQYF. The CDR3 bases are TGCAGCGTTTTGTCGGACATTGCCTACGAGCAGTACTTC.

The rearrangement joins TRBV7-2 to TRBJ2-1, with TRBD1 as a possible D gene (6 bases). The length of the CDR3 is 19 residues. V was shortened by 6 bases and J by 0 bases, with 24 bases between the two germline ends. Per germline, CDR1 SGHTA and CDR2 FQGNSA. The CDR3 sequence: CASRLQGTRIRSSYNEQFF. As DNA, the CDR3 is TGTGCCAGCAGACTCCAGGGGACGCGAATAAGGAGCTCCTACAATGAGCAGTTCTTC.

The CDR3 coding sequence is TGTGCCCGACCGGGACAGAACTATGGCTACACCTTC. This sequence encodes CARPGQNYGYTF. J is TRBJ1-2 and V is TRBV5-8; 7 bases are shared with TRBD1. CDR1 is SGHTS, CDR2 YDEGEE, per germline. This CDR3 contains 12 residues. The trim removed 10 bases at V and 2 bases at J, leaving 5 bases unmatched.

This chain connects TRBV2 to TRBJ1-1; no firm D call. The CDR3 totals 16 residues. Trimming stripped 8 bases from V and 4 bases from J, with 23 bases between. CDR1 SNHLY and CDR2 FYNNEI come from the germline V gene. The CDR3 here is CASRVANTIEGTEAFF. DNA for the CDR3: TGTGCCAGCCGTGTAGCTAATACCATTGAGGGCACTGAAGCTTTCTTT.

The chain couples TRBV19 to TRBJ1-1; TRBD1 aligns across 7 bases. CDR1 LNHDA and CDR2 SQIVND come from the germline V gene (reference sequence). Trimming removed 7 bases from V and 1 base from J; junction bases left unmatched: 6. The CDR3 covers 14 residues. The CDR3 coding sequence is TGTGCCAGTAATAGACAGGGAACGAACACTGAAGCTTTCTTT. It is translated as CASNRQGTNTEAFF.

The chain is built from TRBV29-1 and TRBJ2-1; 7 bases line up with TRBD2. The germline gives CDR1 SQVTM, CDR2 ANQGSEA. This CDR3 contains 16 residues. V shed 3 bases, J shed 2 bases, and the junction held 10 bases outside the gene matches. DNA of the CDR3: TGCAGCGTTGACAGTGCTGGGGGGGTTCCCTACAATGAGCAGTTCTTC. Amino acid sequence: CSVDSAGGVPYNEQFF.

The V and J genes are TRBV2 and TRBJ2-5, with D unresolved. V shed 4 bases and J shed 5 bases, with 11 bases lying between them. CDR1 SNHLY and CDR2 FYNNEI come from the germline V gene. CDR3 length equals 13 residues. The CDR3 sequence: CASSGSVRETQYF. Here the CDR3 DNA reads TGTGCCAGCAGTGGGTCGGTGAGGGAGACCCAGTACTTC. Full variable domain (outside the CDR3, taken from reference TRBV2 and TRBJ2-5): EPEVTQTPSHQVTQMGQEVILRCVPISNHLYFYWYRQILGQKVEFLVSFYNNEISEKSEIFDDQFSVERPDGSNFTLKIRSTKLEDSAMYFCASSGSVRETQYFGPGTRLLVL.

V usage is TRBV25-1 and J usage is TRBJ2-7; a weak D match, TRBD1 (6 bases). Germline V gene data show CDR1 as MGHDK and CDR2 as SYGVNS. The CDR3 is 15 residues long. Deletions cut 1 base from V and 2 bases from J, with 12 bases between. The CDR3 here is CASSESEDRAYEQYF. Here the CDR3 DNA reads TGTGCCAGCAGTGAATCTGAGGACAGAGCCTACGAGCAGTACTTC.

The chain recombines TRBV5-1 with TRBJ2-1, with D perhaps matching TRBD2 (6 bases). The germline V gene encodes CDR1 SGHRS and CDR2 YFSETQ. Trimming shortened V by 4 bases and J by 6 bases, and 14 bases separated the two germline ends. CDR3 length: 14 amino acids. The CDR3 spells CASSPRGGTNEQFF. The DNA of the CDR3 is TGCGCCAGCAGCCCCCGTGGAGGGACCAATGAGCAGTTCTTC.